The 24 T cell receptor beta chains listed next were all sequenced from one sample in a study of T cell changes during pregnancy in multiple sclerosis. The data were produced by immunoSEQ multiplex PCR, yet TCRdb's version contains in-frame clones alone and is incomplete. The sample carries about 68,000 clones, roughly 94% recorded once. The sequencing here drew on peripheral blood, taken in the second trimester of pregnancy. Receptors originate from a female donor in good health, enrolled as a control in a pregnancy study.

The chain links TRBV6-1 to TRBJ1-5; perhaps TRBD1 as D (6 bases). Trimming cost V 6 bases and J 3 bases, with 9 bases left between them. CDR1 is MNHNS and CDR2 is SASEGT in the germline V gene. The CDR3 runs to 13 residues. CDR3 amino acids: CASRQGHNQPQHF. The CDR3 coding sequence is TGTGCCAGCAGACAGGGACACAATCAGCCCCAGCATTTT.

This clone was detected ten times or more. The V call is TRBV6-4, the J call TRBJ2-3, with TRBD1 as a possible D gene (6 bases). Germline-derived CDR1 and CDR2 are MRHNA and SNTAGT. V was trimmed by 3 bases and J by 2 bases, leaving 6 bases between them. This CDR3 is built from 13 residues. The CDR3 coding sequence is TGTGCCAGCAGTGAGGGGGCCACAGATACGCAGTATTTT. Its protein is CASSEGATDTQYF.

This chain connects TRBV28 to TRBJ1-1; D possibly corresponds to TRBD1 (5 bases). Trimming removed 2 bases from V and 6 bases from J, with 13 bases in between. Germline CDR1 is MDHEN and CDR2 is SYDVKM. The CDR3 has 14 amino acids. CDR3 nucleotide sequence: TGTGCCAGCAGTTTAGACCCGGGGGACGCTGAAGCTTTCTTT. Translation: CASSLDPGDAEAFF.

The V call is TRBV9, the J call TRBJ1-2, with 8 bases lining up with TRBD1. The CDR3 runs 13 residues. The ends lost 6 bases at V and 9 bases at J; junction bases unmatched: 10. Germline lookup yields CDR1 SGDLS and CDR2 YYNGEE. CDR3 bases: TGTGCCAGCATCGGGACAGGCCCTAGCAGCTACACCTTC. Its protein is CASIGTGPSSYTF.

This chain uses TRBV27 with TRBJ1-3; TRBD1 agrees at 10 bases. This CDR3 is 16 amino acids long. Germline CDR1 MNHEY, CDR2 SMNVEV (reference sequence). The V and J ends lost 5 bases and 8 bases, in that order; junction bases with no gene match: 12. The CDR3 DNA reads TGTGCCAGCAGTGATTATACCGGGACAGGGGACTACACCATATATTTT. This encodes CASSDYTGTGDYTIYF.

The chain has TRBV7-2 and TRBJ2-7; 8 bases fit TRBD1. Per germline, CDR1 SGHTA and CDR2 FQGNSA. With V trimmed by 4 bases and J by 2 bases, 4 bases remained unmatched. This CDR3 is built from 14 residues. The CDR3 is CASSYSQGAYEQYF. CDR3 nucleotides: TGTGCCAGCAGCTATTCACAGGGGGCCTACGAGCAGTACTTC.

The chain carries TRBV7-8 and TRBJ2-7, with 10 bases aligning to TRBD1. The length of the CDR3 is 18 residues. The ends lost 5 bases at V and 1 base at J; junction bases unmatched: 14. Germline assignment: CDR1 SGHVS and CDR2 FQNEAQ. The CDR3 loop is CASSRGDRGTDWSYEQYF. The CDR3 nucleotides read TGTGCCAGCAGCCGGGGGGACAGGGGCACAGATTGGTCCTACGAGCAGTACTTC.

J is TRBJ2-1 and V is TRBV7-9; a possible D gene is TRBD2 (6 bases). Germline V gives CDR1 SEHNR, CDR2 FQNEAQ (reference sequence). V was shortened by 5 bases and J by 2 bases, with 13 bases between the two germline ends. The CDR3 is made up of 15 amino acids. The CDR3 here is CASSPSRGTYNEQFF. The CDR3 DNA reads TGTGCCAGCAGCCCCTCGCGCGGGACCTACAATGAGCAGTTCTTC.

The chain has TRBV11-2 and TRBJ2-2; D gene unclear. CDR3 length equals 12 residues. The V end was cut by 5 bases, the J end by 7 bases, with 8 bases between. Per germline, CDR1 SGHAT and CDR2 FQNNGV. CDR3 region: CASSKSGGELFF. The CDR3 DNA reads as TGTGCCAGCAGCAAATCGGGCGGGGAGCTGTTTTTT.

This clone was counted once. This chain links TRBV19 with TRBJ1-2; D is unresolved. CDR1 LNHDA and CDR2 SQIVND come from the germline V gene (reference sequence). The V end lost 2 bases, the J end lost 6 bases, and 10 bases lay between the germline ends. This CDR3 is 13 amino acids long. CDR3 region: CASSIMGGDGYTF. DNA of the CDR3: TGTGCCAGTAGTATAATGGGCGGGGATGGCTACACCTTC.

V and J are TRBV6-5 and TRBJ2-2, with a possible D match to TRBD2 (6 bases). This CDR3 has 13 residues. The V gene's germline CDR1 is MNHEY and CDR2 SVGAGI. Trimming removed 11 bases from V and 5 bases from J, with 15 bases in between. The CDR3, as DNA: TGTGCCTCCCAACGGGGGAGAACCGGGGAGCTGTTTTTT. Its protein product is CASQRGRTGELFF.

The DNA for the CDR3 is TGTGCCAGCAGTGAACAGGGGGCAATCGGAAACACCATATATTTT. This translates into CASSEQGAIGNTIYF. The V call is TRBV2, the J call TRBJ1-3, with 8 bases fitting TRBD1. Germline-derived CDR1 and CDR2 are SNHLY and FYNNEI. CDR3 length: 15 residues. Losses at the gene ends were 2 bases for V and 4 bases for J; bases not matched to a gene: 4.

This sequence joins TRBV5-1 and TRBJ2-3; D perhaps matches TRBD1 (6 bases). The CDR3 totals 16 residues. Germline V gene lookup returns CDR1 SGHRS and CDR2 YFSETQ. The V gene lost 0 bases and the J gene lost 4 bases, with 15 bases spanning the gap. DNA for the CDR3: TGCGCCAGCAGCTTGGCGGGCAGGGGACCATCAGATACGCAGTATTTT. This codes for CASSLAGRGPSDTQYF.

This chain connects TRBV27 to TRBJ1-3; D is unresolved. Germline values: CDR1 MNHEY, CDR2 SMNVEV (reference sequence). This CDR3 region has 13 residues. V was trimmed by 3 bases and J by 2 bases, leaving 5 bases between them. The CDR3 region has the DNA TGTGCCAGCAGTTTGGGCCCTGGAAACACCATATATTTT. Encoded protein: CASSLGPGNTIYF.

This clone was found once. The rearrangement joins TRBV15 to TRBJ1-5; 10 bases map to TRBD1. The V gene's germline CDR1 is LNHNV and CDR2 YYDKDF (reference sequence). The CDR3 spans 16 residues. The junction had 9 bases not matched to a gene; V was cut back by 3 bases and J by 7 bases. The CDR3 region is CATSRGQGLGGQPQHF. The CDR3 DNA is TGTGCCACCAGCAGGGGACAGGGGTTGGGGGGACAGCCCCAGCATTTT.

The rearrangement uses TRBV28 and TRBJ2-1, with D maybe TRBD1 (5 bases). Trimming removed 2 bases at V and 10 bases at J, with 6 bases between. The germline V gene encodes CDR1 MDHEN and CDR2 SYDVKM. The CDR3 length is 11 residues. The CDR3 spells CASSLKGEQFF. The DNA of the CDR3 is TGTGCCAGCAGTTTAAAGGGGGAGCAGTTCTTC. Based on the CDR3 plus reference TRBV28 and TRBJ2-1, the full variable domain is DVKVTQSSRYLVKRTGEKVFLECVQDMDHENMFWYRQDPGLGLRLIYFSYDVKMKEKGDIPEGYSVSREKKERFSLILESASTNQTSMYLCASSLKGEQFFGPGTRLTVL.

The chain links TRBV4-2 to TRBJ1-4; tentative D call: TRBD1 (5 bases). The V and J ends lost 3 bases and 7 bases respectively, with 12 bases between them. This CDR3 is built from 14 residues. Per germline, CDR1 LGHNA and CDR2 YNFKEQ. The CDR3 bases are TGTGCCAGCAGCCAGGACATGGGGATTGAAAAACTGTTTTTT. This encodes CASSQDMGIEKLFF.

The rearrangement joins TRBV27 to TRBJ2-1, with 9 bases fitting TRBD1. The V segment lost 6 bases and the J segment 10 bases; nucleotides outside the gene matches: 13. The CDR3 spans 15 residues. Germline V gene sequence: CDR1 MNHEY, CDR2 SMNVEV (reference sequence). CDR3 nucleotides: TGTGCCAGCAGCCTACCCCCGGGACAGGGCAACGAGCAGTTCTTC. This sequence encodes CASSLPPGQGNEQFF.

The chain has TRBV28 and TRBJ2-7, with D perhaps TRBD2 (6 bases). CDR3 length: 17 amino acids. Germline assignment: CDR1 MDHEN and CDR2 SYDVKM. V was cut by 3 bases and J by 0 bases, with 18 bases left in between. CDR3 protein: CASSFRAGSGPSYEQYF. For the CDR3, the DNA is TGTGCCAGCAGTTTTCGGGCCGGGAGCGGGCCCTCCTACGAGCAGTACTTC.

The rearrangement uses TRBV6-1 and TRBJ1-3; D ambiguous. Germline CDR1 MNHNS, CDR2 SASEGT. This CDR3 is built from 15 residues. Trimming shortened V by 3 bases and J by 2 bases, and 11 bases separated the two germline ends. The CDR3 loop is CASSDAYSTGNTIYF. The CDR3 DNA follows: TGTGCCAGCAGTGACGCCTACTCTACTGGAAACACCATATATTTT.

The rearrangement links TRBV18 to TRBJ1-2; 11 bases are shared with TRBD1. The V gene's germline CDR1 is KGHSH and CDR2 LQKENI. The CDR3 covers 15 residues. V shed 2 bases, J shed 7 bases, and the junction held 6 bases outside the gene matches. CDR3 region: CASSPGTGGSGGYTF. CDR3 bases: TGTGCCAGCTCACCAGGGACAGGGGGGTCTGGTGGCTACACCTTC.

This chain links TRBV6-5 with TRBJ2-4; 8 bases are a match to TRBD1. The CDR3 runs to 14 residues. Per the germline V gene, CDR1 is MNHEY and CDR2 is SVGAGI. V lost 5 bases to trimming and J lost 8 bases; unmatched junction nucleotides: 8. CDR3 coding DNA: TGTGCCAGCAGTCGGGACAGGAGGAGCGACATTCAGTACTTC. Protein sequence: CASSRDRRSDIQYF.

CDR3 sequence reads: CASSPPTDYGYTF. In DNA form, the CDR3 reads TGTGCCAGCAGTCCGCCGACTGATTATGGCTACACCTTC. The chain combines TRBV28 with TRBJ1-2; D is unclear. This CDR3 is built from 13 residues. The germline V gene encodes CDR1 MDHEN and CDR2 SYDVKM. The germline V and J ends were trimmed by 5 bases and 5 bases, with 12 bases remaining between them.

The rearrangement links TRBV5-1 to TRBJ2-1, with TRBD2 matching over 14 bases. Germline V CDR1 and CDR2: SGHRS, YFSETQ. V lost 3 bases, J lost 9 bases, and 8 bases stayed unmatched. The CDR3 consists of 16 residues. This CDR3 reads CASSSPGLAGVSEQFF. The CDR3 nucleotides read TGCGCCAGCAGCTCACCGGGACTAGCGGGAGTGAGTGAGCAGTTCTTC. The full variable domain, rest sourced from reference TRBV5-1 and TRBJ2-1, is KAGVTQTPRYLIKTRGQQVTLSCSPISGHRSVSWYQQTPGQGLQFLFEYFSETQRNKGNFPGRFSGRQFSNSRSEMNVSTLELGDSALYLCASSSPGLAGVSEQFFGPGTRLTVL.